The entry below gives a single T cell receptor beta chain sequence along with its context. The protocol was immunoSEQ multiplex PCR, while the TCRdb copy is restricted to in-frame clones and leaves out a portion. This table has 50,000 to 70,000 clones, roughly 92% appearing once. These data come from a study of T cell changes during pregnancy in multiple sclerosis. The source is a female donor with multiple sclerosis, enrolled in a pregnancy study. The specimen comprised peripheral blood, sampled in the second trimester of pregnancy.

CDR3 residues: CASSGDTGNTIYF. In DNA form, the CDR3 reads TGTGCCAGCAGTGGGGACACAGGAAACACCATATATTTT. V and J are TRBV6-1 and TRBJ1-3, with D tentatively TRBD1 (6 bases). CDR1 and CDR2 from the germline V gene are MNHNS and SASEGT. There are 13 residues in the CDR3. The V gene lost 4 bases and the J gene lost 4 bases, with 8 bases spanning the gap.